This T cell receptor (beta chain) was documented in a study of blood T cell repertoires in COVID-19. Germline CDR1 is SGHTS and CDR2 is YDEGEE. The V and J ends lost 4 bases and 1 base, in that order; junction bases with no gene match: 3. This CDR3 spans 17 amino acids. Using immunoSEQ multiplex PCR, the repertoire was profiled, and TCRdb retains in-frame clones only, with some absent. Counted here are about 63,000 clones, about 83% occurring once; the ten biggest clones make up roughly 6.8%. The TCR comes from a human donor in a cohort sampled during active COVID-19. The sequencing input was peripheral blood. The V and J genes are TRBV5-8 and TRBJ2-1; 15 nucleotides align to TRBD2. DNA for the CDR3: TGTGCCAGCAGCCTGGGACTAGCGGGGGGTTCCTACAATGAGCAGTTCTTC. Translation: CASSLGLAGGSYNEQFF. The full variable domain, rest sourced from reference TRBV5-8 and TRBJ2-1, is EAGVTQSPTHLIKTRGQQATLRCSPISGHTSVYWYQQALGLGLQFLLWYDEGEERNRGNFPPRFSGRQFPNYSSELNVNALELEDSALYLCASSLGLAGGSYNEQFFGPGTRLTVL.